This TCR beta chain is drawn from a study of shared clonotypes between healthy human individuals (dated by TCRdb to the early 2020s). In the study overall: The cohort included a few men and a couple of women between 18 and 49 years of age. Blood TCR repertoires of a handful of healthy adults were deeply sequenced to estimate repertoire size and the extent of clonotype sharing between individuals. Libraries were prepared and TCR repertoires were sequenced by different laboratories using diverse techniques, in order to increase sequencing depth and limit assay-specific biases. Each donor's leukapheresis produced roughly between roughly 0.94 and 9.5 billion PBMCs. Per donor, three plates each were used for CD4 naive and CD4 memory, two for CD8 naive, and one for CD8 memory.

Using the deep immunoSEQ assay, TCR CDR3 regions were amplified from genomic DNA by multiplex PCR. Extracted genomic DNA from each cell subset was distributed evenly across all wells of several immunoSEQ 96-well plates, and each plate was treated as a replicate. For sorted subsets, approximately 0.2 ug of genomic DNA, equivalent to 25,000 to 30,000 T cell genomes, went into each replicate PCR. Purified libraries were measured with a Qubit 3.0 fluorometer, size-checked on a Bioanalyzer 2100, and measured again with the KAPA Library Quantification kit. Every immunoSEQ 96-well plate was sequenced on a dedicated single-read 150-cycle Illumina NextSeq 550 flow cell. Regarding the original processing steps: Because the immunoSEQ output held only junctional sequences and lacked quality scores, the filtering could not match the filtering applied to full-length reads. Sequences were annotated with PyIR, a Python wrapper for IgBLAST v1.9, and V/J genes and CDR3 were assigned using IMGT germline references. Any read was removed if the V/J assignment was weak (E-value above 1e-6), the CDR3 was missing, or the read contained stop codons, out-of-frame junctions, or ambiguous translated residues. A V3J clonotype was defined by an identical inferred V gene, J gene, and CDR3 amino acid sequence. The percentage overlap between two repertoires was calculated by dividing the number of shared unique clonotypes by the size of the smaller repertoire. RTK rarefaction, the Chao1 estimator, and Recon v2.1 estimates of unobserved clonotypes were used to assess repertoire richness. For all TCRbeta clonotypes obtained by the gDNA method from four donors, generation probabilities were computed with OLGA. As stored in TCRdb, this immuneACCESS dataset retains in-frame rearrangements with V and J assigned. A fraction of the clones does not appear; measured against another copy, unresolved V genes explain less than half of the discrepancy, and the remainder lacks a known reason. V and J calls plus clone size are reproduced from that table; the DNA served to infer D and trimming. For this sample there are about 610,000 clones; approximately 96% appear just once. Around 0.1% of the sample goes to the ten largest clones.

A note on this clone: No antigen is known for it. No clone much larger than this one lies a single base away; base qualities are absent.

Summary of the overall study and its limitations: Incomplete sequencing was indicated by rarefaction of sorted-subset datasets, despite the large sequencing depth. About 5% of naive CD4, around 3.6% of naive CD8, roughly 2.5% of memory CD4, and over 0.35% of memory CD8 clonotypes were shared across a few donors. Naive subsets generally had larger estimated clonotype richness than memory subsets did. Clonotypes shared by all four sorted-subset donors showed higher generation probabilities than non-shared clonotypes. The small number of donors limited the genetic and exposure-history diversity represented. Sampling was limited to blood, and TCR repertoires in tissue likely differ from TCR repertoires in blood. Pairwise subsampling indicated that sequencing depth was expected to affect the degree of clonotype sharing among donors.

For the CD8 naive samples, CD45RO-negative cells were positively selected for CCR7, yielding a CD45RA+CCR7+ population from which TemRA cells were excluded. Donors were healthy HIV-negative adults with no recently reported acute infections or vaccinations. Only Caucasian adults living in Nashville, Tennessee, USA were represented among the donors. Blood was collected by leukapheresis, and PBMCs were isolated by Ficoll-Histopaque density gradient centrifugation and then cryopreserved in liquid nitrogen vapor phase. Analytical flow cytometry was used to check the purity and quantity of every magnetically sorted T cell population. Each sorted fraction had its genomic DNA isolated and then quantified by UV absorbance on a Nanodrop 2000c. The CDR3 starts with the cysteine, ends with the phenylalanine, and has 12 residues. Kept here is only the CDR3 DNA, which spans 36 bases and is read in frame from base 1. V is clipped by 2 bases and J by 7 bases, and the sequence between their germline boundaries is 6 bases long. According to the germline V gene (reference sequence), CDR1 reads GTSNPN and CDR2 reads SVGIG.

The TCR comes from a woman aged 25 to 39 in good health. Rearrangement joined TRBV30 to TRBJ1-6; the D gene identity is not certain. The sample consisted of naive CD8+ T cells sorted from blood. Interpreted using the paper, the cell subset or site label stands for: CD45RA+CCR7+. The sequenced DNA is TGTGCCTGGAGTACCTTAAATTCACCCCTCCACTTT. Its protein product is CAWSTLNSPLHF.